These T cell receptor beta chains were read from a single sample in a study of blood T cell repertoires in COVID-19. Clones were read by immunoSEQ multiplex PCR, and TCRdb kept only the in-frame ones, dropping some. The sample shows about 190,000 clones, around 84% of them seen only once. Sequenced input: peripheral blood. The receptors stem from a man in his thirties or forties with active or convalescent COVID-19. Each CDR3 is given with its conserved first and last residue.

V gene: TRBV9; J gene: TRBJ1-2; CDR3 protein: CASSSSGGNYGYTF
V gene: TRBV7-2; J gene: TRBJ1-5; CDR3 protein: CASSLVAVEYSNQPQHF
V gene: TRBV2; J gene: TRBJ1-5; CDR3 protein: CASRTGAGQPQHF
V gene: TRBV4-3; J gene: TRBJ2-1; CDR3 protein: CASSPREPDYNEQFF
V gene: TRBV28; J gene: TRBJ2-5; CDR3 protein: CASQGDGETQYF
V gene: TRBV11-2; J gene: TRBJ2-7; CDR3 protein: CASSLGLAGAYEQYF
V gene: TRBV4-1; J gene: TRBJ1-6; CDR3 protein: CASSRAGSYNSPLHF
V gene: TRBV7-2; J gene: TRBJ2-3; CDR3 protein: CASSPRQGNQAQYF
V gene: TRBV7-2; J gene: TRBJ1-2; CDR3 protein: CASSYGGARDYGYTF
V gene: TRBV24-1; J gene: TRBJ2-1; CDR3 protein: CATSDHDAGVNEQFF
V gene: TRBV2; J gene: TRBJ1-5; CDR3 protein: CASSEGQVSNQPQHF
V gene: TRBV5-1; J gene: TRBJ1-2; CDR3 protein: CASSLAQGDYGYTF
V gene: TRBV24-1; J gene: TRBJ1-1; CDR3 protein: CATSATGKEAFF
V gene: TRBV6-2/TRBV6-3; J gene: TRBJ1-2; CDR3 protein: CASSTGVGGTEDRGYTF
V gene: TRBV2; J gene: TRBJ1-3; CDR3 protein: CASSSDTYSGNTIYF
V gene: TRBV29-1; J gene: TRBJ1-2; CDR3 protein: CSVEAQDPGRGYGYTF
V gene: TRBV7-9; J gene: TRBJ1-2; CDR3 protein: CASSSGMDRGRNYGYTF
V gene: TRBV2; J gene: TRBJ2-3; CDR3 protein: CASSDGEELRHFTDTQYF
V gene: TRBV10-3; J gene: TRBJ2-1; CDR3 protein: CAIRAAGDYNEQFF
V gene: TRBV11-3; J gene: TRBJ2-7; CDR3 protein: CASSLDSLAGVHEQYF
V gene: TRBV30; J gene: TRBJ1-5; CDR3 protein: CAWSEGSGIQPQHF
V gene: TRBV14; J gene: TRBJ1-4; CDR3 protein: CASSRTGNNEKLFF
V gene: TRBV6-5; J gene: TRBJ1-5; CDR3 protein: CASSYSKEFSNQPQHF
V gene: TRBV7-2; J gene: TRBJ2-7; CDR3 protein: CASTHPRGSHYHEQYF
V gene: TRBV19; J gene: TRBJ2-1; CDR3 protein: CASRVSGSSYNEQFF
V gene: TRBV5-1; J gene: TRBJ2-3; CDR3 protein: CASSLGGLATDTQYF
V gene: TRBV25-1; J gene: TRBJ2-3; CDR3 protein: CASSERPSGSWQDTQYF
V gene: TRBV13; J gene: TRBJ2-2; CDR3 protein: CASSLDRLAGVGTGELFF
V gene: TRBV7-7; J gene: TRBJ2-3; CDR3 protein: CASSLAPSATDTQYF
V gene: TRBV9; J gene: TRBJ1-1; CDR3 protein: CASSSLPRGNTEAFF
V gene: TRBV7-9; J gene: TRBJ2-2; CDR3 protein: CASSFGVTGELFF
V gene: TRBV11-2; J gene: TRBJ1-3; CDR3 protein: CASSGVGASGNTIYF
V gene: TRBV7-2; J gene: TRBJ1-5; CDR3 protein: CASSPDGGGQPQHF
V gene: TRBV19; J gene: TRBJ1-1; CDR3 protein: CAGGRRDEAFF
V gene: TRBV28; J gene: TRBJ2-1; CDR3 protein: CASKGQGANNEQFF
V gene: TRBV6-5; J gene: TRBJ2-5; CDR3 protein: CASRLADQETQYF
V gene: TRBV6-5; J gene: TRBJ1-2; CDR3 protein: CASSYKPRVHGYTF
V gene: TRBV3-1/TRBV3-2; J gene: TRBJ1-6; CDR3 protein: CASSHRDRGSPLHF
V gene: TRBV2; J gene: TRBJ2-1; CDR3 protein: CASSPMTSGRYNEQFF
V gene: TRBV7-2; J gene: TRBJ2-7; CDR3 protein: CASSFGGTGGWEQYF
V gene: TRBV4-2; J gene: TRBJ2-1; CDR3 protein: CASSQAGGAYNEQFF
V gene: TRBV7-2; J gene: TRBJ2-1; CDR3 protein: CASSLAGGPTNEQFF
V gene: TRBV5-1; J gene: TRBJ1-2; CDR3 protein: CASSFHRGDGYTF
V gene: TRBV9; J gene: TRBJ2-2; CDR3 protein: CASSVTGGSAGELFF
V gene: TRBV12-5; J gene: TRBJ1-5; CDR3 protein: CASGLVQSNQPQHF
V gene: TRBV11-2; J gene: TRBJ2-3; CDR3 protein: CASSMPRVQGTDTQYF
V gene: TRBV24-1; J gene: TRBJ2-3; CDR3 protein: CATTSGEWADTQYF
V gene: TRBV14; J gene: TRBJ2-2; CDR3 protein: CASSQDLRQGGFTGELFF